The sequence of this TCR beta chain was determined in a study of blood T cell repertoires in COVID-19. V was clipped by 3 bases and J by 7 bases, with 10 bases between them. Germline values: CDR1 MDHEN, CDR2 SYDVKM. The length of the CDR3 is 14 residues. The data were produced by immunoSEQ multiplex PCR, yet TCRdb's version contains in-frame clones alone and is incomplete. The sample includes 71,000 or so clones, approximately 80% of them seen just once. The TCR was taken from a middle-aged man with acute or convalescent COVID-19. The specimen sequenced was peripheral blood. The rearrangement uses TRBV28 and TRBJ1-6; D call uncertain. The CDR3 spells CASSFSGWNSPLHF. DNA for the CDR3: TGTGCCAGCAGTTTCAGCGGATGGAATTCACCCCTCCACTTT.